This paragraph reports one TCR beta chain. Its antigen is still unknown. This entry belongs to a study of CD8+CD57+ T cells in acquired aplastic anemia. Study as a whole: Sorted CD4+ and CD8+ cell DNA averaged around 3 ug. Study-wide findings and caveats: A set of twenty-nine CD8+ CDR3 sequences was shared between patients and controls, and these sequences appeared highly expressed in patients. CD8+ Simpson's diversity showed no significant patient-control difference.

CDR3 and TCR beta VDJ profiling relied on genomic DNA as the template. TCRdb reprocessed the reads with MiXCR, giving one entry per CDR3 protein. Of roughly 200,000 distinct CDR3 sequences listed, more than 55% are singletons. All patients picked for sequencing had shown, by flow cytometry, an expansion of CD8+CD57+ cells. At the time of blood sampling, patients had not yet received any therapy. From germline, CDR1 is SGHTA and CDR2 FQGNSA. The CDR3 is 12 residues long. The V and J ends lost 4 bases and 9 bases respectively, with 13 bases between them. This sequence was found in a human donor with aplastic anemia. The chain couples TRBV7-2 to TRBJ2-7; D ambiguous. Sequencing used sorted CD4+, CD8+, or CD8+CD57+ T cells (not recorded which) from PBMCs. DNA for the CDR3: TGTGCCAGCAGCTCACAGCAGGTCGTGCAGTACTTC. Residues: CASSSQQVVQYF.